Listed below are T cell receptor beta chains from one sample, sequenced in a study of T cell repertoires in cytomegalovirus infection. Their antigens are not known. In TCRdb, the reads were re-called with MiXCR into one record per CDR3 protein. The sample holds 900,000 to 950,000 distinct CDR3 sequences, 30% to 40% seen once. The sequencing here drew on cultured CD8+ T cells from PBMCs, taken from culture after CMV antigen stimulation. These receptors were collected from a human donor in good health (CMV status not recorded). Some clones in this sample may be carry-over from other donors' samples. The CDR3 runs from the conserved cysteine through the conserved F or W. The D gene is left open where the match is weak. Clone size is given for some rows only: seen once, a few or many times, or a class if the clone is expanded.

size	D	V	J	length	DNA	CDR3
many	-	TRBV7-9	TRBJ2-1	15	TGTGCCAGCAGCCTTACAAGGAGCTCCTACAATGAGCAGTTCTTC	CASSLTRSSYNEQFF
few	-	TRBV27	TRBJ1-1	15	TGTGCCAGCAGTTTGCTCGGAGGATTGAACACTGAAGCTTTCTTT	CASSLLGGLNTEAFF
-	TRBD2	TRBV7-6	TRBJ2-2	16	TGTGCCAACAGCAACCCGAGCGGGGGGGGCACCGGGGAGCTGTTTTTT	CANSNPSGGGTGELFF
few	-	TRBV27	TRBJ2-3	15	TGTGCCAGCAGTTGGTCGGGGGCCGGCACAGATACGCAGTATTTT	CASSWSGAGTDTQYF
many	-	TRBV7-2	TRBJ2-7	12	TGTGCCAGCAGCTTTCCCTCCTACGAGCAGTACTTC	CASSFPSYEQYF
-	-	TRBV19	TRBJ1-1	15	TGTGCCAGTAGTATAGGGAAGAGGGTGACCACTGAAGCTTTCTTT	CASSIGKRVTTEAFF
many	-	TRBV7-2	TRBJ2-3	11	TGTGCCAGCAGCTTCAGAGATACGCAGTATTTT	CASSFRDTQYF
many	-	TRBV12-3/TRBV12-4	TRBJ2-6	19	TGTGCCAGCAGCCCATTCATTAGGCCAGGGCCCTCTGGGGCCAACGTCCTGACTTTC	CASSPFIRPGPSGANVLTF
-	TRBD1	TRBV12-3/TRBV12-4	TRBJ1-6	16	TGTGCCAGCAGACGACAGGGCTTCGACCCTAATTCACCCCTCCACTTT	CASRRQGFDPNSPLHF
-	TRBD2	TRBV27	TRBJ2-1	17	TGTGCCAGCAGTTTATCGTTTGGCGGGGGGGCAAGAAATGAGCAGTTCTTC	CASSLSFGGGARNEQFF